The clone carrying this T cell receptor (beta chain) was counted at least ten times. The PCR contained 60 Vbeta and 13 Jbeta primers. Using immunoSEQ multiplex PCR, the repertoire was profiled, and TCRdb retains in-frame clones only, with some absent. Here the sample spans about 89,000 clones, around three quarters being singletons. The sample originates from a study of cytomegalovirus exposure and HLA in healthy donors. The V gene end was trimmed by 4 bases and the J gene end by 4 bases; junction bases not matched to a gene: 3. Germline V gives CDR1 SGDLS, CDR2 YYNGEE. The CDR3 spans 14 residues. Sequencing used PBMCs. The rearrangement links TRBV9 to TRBJ1-5, with TRBD1 matching over 9 bases. The source of this sequence is a male donor in good health and CMV-seronegative. CDR3 nucleotides: TGTGCCAGCAGCCAAGGGACAGGGAATCAGCCCCAGCATTTT. It codes for CASSQGTGNQPQHF.